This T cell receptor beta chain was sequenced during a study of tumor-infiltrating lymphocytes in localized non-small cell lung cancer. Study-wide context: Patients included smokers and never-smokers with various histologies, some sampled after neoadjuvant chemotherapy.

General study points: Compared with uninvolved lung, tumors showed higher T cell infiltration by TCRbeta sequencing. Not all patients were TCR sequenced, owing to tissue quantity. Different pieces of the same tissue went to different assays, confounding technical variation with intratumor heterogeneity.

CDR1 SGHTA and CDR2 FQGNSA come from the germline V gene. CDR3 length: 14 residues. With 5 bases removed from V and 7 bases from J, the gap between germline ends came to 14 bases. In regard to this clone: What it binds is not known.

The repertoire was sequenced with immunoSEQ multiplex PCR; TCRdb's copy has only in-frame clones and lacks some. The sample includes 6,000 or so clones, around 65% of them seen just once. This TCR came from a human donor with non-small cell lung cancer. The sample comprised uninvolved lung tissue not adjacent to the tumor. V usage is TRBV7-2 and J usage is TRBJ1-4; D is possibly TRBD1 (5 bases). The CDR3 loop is CASSPFGAGEKLFF. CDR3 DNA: TGTGCCAGCAGCCCCTTTGGGGCCGGTGAAAAACTGTTTTTT.